This T cell receptor (beta chain) derives from a study of shared clonotypes between healthy human individuals. Study observations and caveats: Generation probabilities of non-shared clonotypes were lower (relative to those shared by all four donors).

To note about this clone: What it binds is not known.

Deletions cut 4 bases from V and 2 bases from J, with 5 bases between. The CDR3 totals 11 residues. From germline, CDR1 is DFQATT and CDR2 SNEGSKA (reference sequence). The assay was run at deep level. Per the study methods: Without quality scores, immunoSEQ junctional reads could not be filtered like full-length reads. Some clones are missing from TCRdb's copy, which holds only in-frame ones; the method was immunoSEQ multiplex PCR. V and J calls and clone size are those listed in that table; D and trimming were worked out from the DNA. In the table there are some 650,000 clones, more than 95% of which are singletons.

The origin of this receptor is a woman in her twenties or thirties in good health. V gene TRBV20-1 combines with J gene TRBJ1-2, with no clear D. The sample taken for sequencing was naive CD4+ T cells sorted from blood. The subset: CD45RA+ positively selected. In DNA form, the CDR3 reads TGCAGTGCTATGGAAAACTATGGCTACACCTTC. Residues: CSAMENYGYTF.